These 16 T cell receptor beta chains were sequenced from one sample in a study of cytomegalovirus exposure and HLA in healthy donors. The study ran its PCR with 60 Vbeta and 13 Jbeta primers. Data came from immunoSEQ multiplex PCR; TCRdb stores just in-frame clones and leaves some out. Here the sample spans some 150,000 clones, around 69% being singletons. The sample comprised PBMCs. The receptor source for this set is a man aged 55 to 70 in good health and CMV-seronegative.

The genes are TRBV27 and TRBJ2-1, with D perhaps TRBD2 (7 bases). V was pared by 5 bases and J by 5 bases, with 16 bases between. Germline V gene lookup returns CDR1 MNHEY and CDR2 SMNVEV (reference sequence). The CDR3 has 15 residues. The CDR3 sequence: CASSLRGGLNNEQFF. The CDR3 nucleotides are TGTGCCAGCAGTCTAAGGGGGGGGTTGAACAATGAGCAGTTCTTC.

The genes are TRBV9 and TRBJ2-2, with D unclear. The CDR3 extends over 15 amino acids. Germline V gene sequence: CDR1 SGDLS, CDR2 YYNGEE. The V end was cut by 6 bases, the J end by 1 base, with 13 bases between. The CDR3 sequence is CASTKDPGNTGELFF. CDR3 DNA: TGTGCCAGCACTAAAGATCCAGGGAACACCGGGGAGCTGTTTTTT.

The gene calls are TRBV28 and TRBJ1-3; unclear D gene. V lost 7 bases, J lost 4 bases, and 14 bases lay in between. This CDR3 is 14 amino acids long. The germline CDR1 and CDR2 sequences are MDHEN and SYDVKM. This chain's CDR3 is CASTWSGAGNTIYF. The DNA of the CDR3 is TGTGCCAGCACCTGGAGTGGAGCCGGAAACACCATATATTTT.

The chain couples TRBV10-1 to TRBJ2-5; 9 bases are shared with TRBD1. V gave up 11 bases and J gave up 5 bases; unmatched junction bases: 12. CDR3 length equals 14 residues. The germline V gene has CDR1 WNHNN and CDR2 SYGVQD (reference sequence). The CDR3 DNA follows: TGCGCCGTTTCACCGACAGGGGGTGAGGAGACCCAGTACTTC. Translating it yields CAVSPTGGEETQYF.

This clone has a handful of counts. J is TRBJ2-5 and V is TRBV7-2; D not certain. The J call is uncertain, as TRBJ2-7 better fits the DNA end. Germline V gene sequence: CDR1 SGHTA, CDR2 FQGNSA. This CDR3 comprises 11 residues. CDR3 sequence: CASSFSYEQYF. Written as DNA, the CDR3 is TGTGCCAGCAGCTTCTCCTACGAGCAGTACTTC.

This chain connects TRBV19 to TRBJ1-2; the D is unclear. Germline V gene sequence: CDR1 LNHDA, CDR2 SQIVND (reference sequence). The CDR3 spans 15 residues. V lost 4 bases and J 8 bases, leaving 20 bases between the germline ends. This chain's CDR3 is CASSSPPSGMGGYTF. For the CDR3, the DNA is TGTGCCAGTAGTAGCCCTCCTTCAGGCATGGGCGGCTACACCTTC.

This chain uses TRBV7-2 with TRBJ1-2; no reliable D call. Germline V lookup: CDR1 SGHTA, CDR2 FQGNSA. This CDR3 is 11 amino acids long. V shed 5 bases and J shed 8 bases, with 9 bases lying between them. The CDR3 DNA is TGTGCCAGCAGCCAGGACTGGGGCTACACCTTC. It specifies CASSQDWGYTF.

The rearrangement uses TRBV7-7 and TRBJ2-1; TRBD2 matches at 16 bases. Germline V gives CDR1 SSHAT, CDR2 FNYEAQ (reference sequence). V gave up 5 bases and J gave up 8 bases; unmatched junction bases: 3. The CDR3 is 15 residues long. The CDR3 DNA sequence: TGTGCCAGCAGCCTGGGACTAGCGGGAGGGGATGAGCAGTTCTTC. Its protein is CASSLGLAGGDEQFF.

As DNA, the CDR3 is TGTGCCAGCAGCTTGGCGCTAGCGGAGTACAATGAGCAGTTCTTC. Protein product: CASSLALAEYNEQFF. The V call is TRBV5-4, the J call TRBJ2-1; TRBD2 matches 7 bases. Germline V gene lookup returns CDR1 SGHNT and CDR2 YYREEE (reference sequence). The CDR3 is 15 residues long. The J segment lost 4 bases and the V segment lost 0 bases, leaving 4 bases of the junction unmatched.

The chain recombines TRBV4-3 with TRBJ2-2; D gene ambiguous. This CDR3 is built from 15 residues. Deletions cut 0 bases from V and 6 bases from J, with 11 bases between. Per germline, CDR1 LGHNA and CDR2 YSLEER. This CDR3 reads CASSQENQTPGELFF. In nucleotides, the CDR3 is TGCGCCAGCAGCCAAGAAAATCAGACTCCCGGGGAGCTGTTTTTT.

This clone was observed a single time. This rearrangement joins TRBV19 to TRBJ2-3, with 10 bases identical to TRBD2. Germline V gene data show CDR1 as LNHDA and CDR2 as SQIVND (reference sequence). V lost 5 bases, J lost 2 bases, and 10 bases stayed unmatched. The length of the CDR3 is 17 residues. CDR3: CASSSKQLAGSTDTQYF. DNA of the CDR3: TGTGCCAGTAGTTCTAAACAACTAGCGGGATCCACAGATACGCAGTATTTT.

The chain has TRBV30 and TRBJ1-3; D possibly corresponds to TRBD1 (5 bases). The V gene lost 5 bases and the J gene lost 2 bases, with 13 bases spanning the gap. In germline, CDR1 is GTSNPN, CDR2 SVGIG (reference sequence). The CDR3 is 14 amino acids. The CDR3 DNA sequence: TGTGCCTGGGGGACTTCAGGGCCTGGAAACACCATATATTTT. Its protein is CAWGTSGPGNTIYF.

About this clone: The germline gene is not matched at one end of the junction; a read error may be the cause. The rearrangement uses TRBV30 and TRBJ2-3, with 7 bases lining up with TRBD1. This CDR3 has 13 amino acids. Germline values: CDR1 GTSNPN, CDR2 SVGIG (reference sequence). CDR3 sequence: CAWSVAGTDTQYF. CDR3 nucleotides: TGTGCCTGGAGTGTAGCAGGGACAGACACGCAGTATTTT.

The V and J genes are TRBV2 and TRBJ1-1; the D gene is possibly TRBD1 (6 bases). Per the germline V gene, CDR1 is SNHLY and CDR2 is FYNNEI. Trimming took off 6 bases at V and 1 base at J, with 6 bases between the two ends. The CDR3 spans 12 residues. As DNA, the CDR3 is TGTGCCAGCAGGGGACAGAACACTGAAGCTTTCTTT. It yields the protein CASRGQNTEAFF.

This sequence joins TRBV11-2 and TRBJ1-2, with TRBD1 as a possible D gene (5 bases). This CDR3 is built from 15 residues. Trimming cost V 0 bases and J 6 bases, with 14 bases left between them. Germline lookup yields CDR1 SGHAT and CDR2 FQNNGV. The CDR3 sequence: CASSLDRGKSDGYTF. In DNA, the CDR3 is TGTGCCAGCAGCTTAGACCGGGGGAAGTCGGATGGCTACACCTTC.

This chain joins TRBV28 and TRBJ2-5; 10 positions match TRBD2. V lost 7 bases and J lost 0; bases outside the gene matches: 11. Germline V gene sequence: CDR1 MDHEN, CDR2 SYDVKM. This CDR3 comprises 17 residues. CDR3 bases: TGTGCCAGCATTAGCAACAGCGGGAGGGCCTACCAAGAGACCCAGTACTTC. Residues: CASISNSGRAYQETQYF.